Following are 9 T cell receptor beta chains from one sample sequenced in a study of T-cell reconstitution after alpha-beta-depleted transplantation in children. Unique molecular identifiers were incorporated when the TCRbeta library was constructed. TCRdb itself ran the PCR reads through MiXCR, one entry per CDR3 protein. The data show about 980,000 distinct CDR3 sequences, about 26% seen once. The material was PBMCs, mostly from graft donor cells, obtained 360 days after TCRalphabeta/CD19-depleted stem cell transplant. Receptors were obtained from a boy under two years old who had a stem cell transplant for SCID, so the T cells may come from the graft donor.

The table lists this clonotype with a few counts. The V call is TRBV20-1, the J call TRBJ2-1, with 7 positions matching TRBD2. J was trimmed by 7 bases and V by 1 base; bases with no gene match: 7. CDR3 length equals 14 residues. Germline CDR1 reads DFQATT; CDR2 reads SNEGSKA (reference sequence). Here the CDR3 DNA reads TGCAGTGCTAGAGGGGGCTGGGGGGGGAATGAGCAGTTCTTC. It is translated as CSARGGWGGNEQFF.

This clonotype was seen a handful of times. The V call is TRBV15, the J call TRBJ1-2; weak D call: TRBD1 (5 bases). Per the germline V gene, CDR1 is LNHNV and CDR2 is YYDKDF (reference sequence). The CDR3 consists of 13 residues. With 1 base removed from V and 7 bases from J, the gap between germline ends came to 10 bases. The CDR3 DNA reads TGTGCCACCAGCAGAGGCAGGGTCGGTGGCTACACCTTC. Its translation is CATSRGRVGGYTF.

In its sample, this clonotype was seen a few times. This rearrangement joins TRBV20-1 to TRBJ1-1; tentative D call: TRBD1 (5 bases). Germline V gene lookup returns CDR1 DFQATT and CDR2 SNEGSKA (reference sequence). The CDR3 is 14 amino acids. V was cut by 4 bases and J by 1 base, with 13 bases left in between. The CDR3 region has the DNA TGCAGTGCTATGGTTCAGGGAAGGAACACTGAAGCTTTCTTT. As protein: CSAMVQGRNTEAFF.

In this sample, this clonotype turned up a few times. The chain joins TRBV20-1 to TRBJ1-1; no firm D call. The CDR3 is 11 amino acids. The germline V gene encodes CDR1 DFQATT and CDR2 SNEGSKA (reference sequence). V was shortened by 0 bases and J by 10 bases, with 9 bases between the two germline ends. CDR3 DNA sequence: TGCAGTGCTAGAGATCGGGGTACAGCTTTCTTT. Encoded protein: CSARDRGTAFF.

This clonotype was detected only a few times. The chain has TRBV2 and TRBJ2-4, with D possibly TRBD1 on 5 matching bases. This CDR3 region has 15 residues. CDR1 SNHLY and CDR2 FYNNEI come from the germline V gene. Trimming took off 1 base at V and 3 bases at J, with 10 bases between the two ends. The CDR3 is CASSEDRFFKNIQYF. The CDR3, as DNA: TGTGCCAGCAGTGAAGACAGGTTCTTCAAAAACATTCAGTACTTC.

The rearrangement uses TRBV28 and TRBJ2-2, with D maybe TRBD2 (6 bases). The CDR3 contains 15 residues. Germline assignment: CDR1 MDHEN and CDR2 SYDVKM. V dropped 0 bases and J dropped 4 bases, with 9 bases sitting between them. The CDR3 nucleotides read TGTGCCAGCAGTTTATGGCGGGGATTCACCGGGGAGCTGTTTTTT. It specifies CASSLWRGFTGELFF. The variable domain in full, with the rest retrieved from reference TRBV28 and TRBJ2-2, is DVKVTQSSRYLVKRTGEKVFLECVQDMDHENMFWYRQDPGLGLRLIYFSYDVKMKEKGDIPEGYSVSREKKERFSLILESASTNQTSMYLCASSLWRGFTGELFFGEGSRLTVL.

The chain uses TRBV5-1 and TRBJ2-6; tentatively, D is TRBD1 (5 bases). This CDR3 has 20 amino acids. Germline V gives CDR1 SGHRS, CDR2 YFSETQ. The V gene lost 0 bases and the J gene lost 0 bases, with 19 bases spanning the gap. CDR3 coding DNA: TGCGCCAGCAGCTTGGCTTATGGGCAGGGTTCGAACTCTGGGGCCAACGTCCTGACTTTC. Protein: CASSLAYGQGSNSGANVLTF.

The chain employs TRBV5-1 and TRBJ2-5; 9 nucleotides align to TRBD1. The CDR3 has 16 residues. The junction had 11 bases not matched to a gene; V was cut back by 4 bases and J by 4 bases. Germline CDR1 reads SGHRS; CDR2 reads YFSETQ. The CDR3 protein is CASSPSPGQGGETQYF. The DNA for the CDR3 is TGCGCCAGCAGCCCCTCTCCGGGACAGGGAGGAGAGACCCAGTACTTC.

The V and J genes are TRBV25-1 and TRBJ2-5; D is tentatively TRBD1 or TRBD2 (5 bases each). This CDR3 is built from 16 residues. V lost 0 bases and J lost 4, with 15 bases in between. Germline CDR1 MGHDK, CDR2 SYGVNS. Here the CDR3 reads CASSEYGTHTAETQYF. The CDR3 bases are TGTGCCAGCAGTGAATATGGGACCCATACTGCAGAGACCCAGTACTTC.